This T cell receptor (beta chain) was observed in a study of blood T cell repertoires in COVID-19. Trimming pared 3 bases from V and 8 bases from J, leaving 10 bases between. This CDR3 comprises 13 residues. The germline V gene encodes CDR1 MNHNS and CDR2 SASEGT. Assay used: immunoSEQ multiplex PCR; TCRdb lists only in-frame clones, some missing. Altogether 150,000 or so clones are present, about four fifths being singletons, with the ten largest covering 12% to 15%. The receptor's source is a human donor with acute or convalescent COVID-19. The donor label of this sample is uncertain. Sequencing was carried out using peripheral blood. The chain combines TRBV6-1 with TRBJ2-2; no clear D. CDR3 sequence: CASSEEPGGELFF. For the CDR3, the DNA is TGTGCCAGCAGTGAGGAGCCCGGTGGGGAGCTGTTTTTT.